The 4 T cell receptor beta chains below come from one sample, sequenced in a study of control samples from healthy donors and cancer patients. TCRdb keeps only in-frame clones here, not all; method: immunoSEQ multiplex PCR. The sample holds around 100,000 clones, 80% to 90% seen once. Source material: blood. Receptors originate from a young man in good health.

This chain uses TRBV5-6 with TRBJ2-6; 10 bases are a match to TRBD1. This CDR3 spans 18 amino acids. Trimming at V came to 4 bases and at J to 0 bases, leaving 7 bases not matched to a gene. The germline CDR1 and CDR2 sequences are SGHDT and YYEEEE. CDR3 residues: CASSPRRQGASGANVLTF. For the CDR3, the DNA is TGTGCCAGCAGCCCTAGGCGACAGGGGGCCTCTGGGGCCAACGTCCTGACTTTC.

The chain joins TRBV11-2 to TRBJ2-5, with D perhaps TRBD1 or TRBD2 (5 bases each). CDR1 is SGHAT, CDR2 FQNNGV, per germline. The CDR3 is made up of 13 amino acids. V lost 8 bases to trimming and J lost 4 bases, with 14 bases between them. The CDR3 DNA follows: TGTGCCAGCCCGGGGCCCCCGGGAGAGACCCAGTACTTC. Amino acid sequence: CASPGPPGETQYF.

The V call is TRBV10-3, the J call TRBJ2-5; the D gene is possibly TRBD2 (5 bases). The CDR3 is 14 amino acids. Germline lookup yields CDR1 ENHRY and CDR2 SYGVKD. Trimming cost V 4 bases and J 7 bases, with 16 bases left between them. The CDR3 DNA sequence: TGTGCCATCAGTGCACCCGGGCTTGAGGGGACCCAGTACTTC. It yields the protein CAISAPGLEGTQYF.

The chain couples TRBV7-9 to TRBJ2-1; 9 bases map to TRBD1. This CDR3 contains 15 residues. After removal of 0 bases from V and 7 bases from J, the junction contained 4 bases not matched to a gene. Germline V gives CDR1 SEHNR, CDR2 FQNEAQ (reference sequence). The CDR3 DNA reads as TGTGCCAGCAGCTTAGCCGGGACAGGGAGTAATGAGCAGTTCTTC. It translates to CASSLAGTGSNEQFF. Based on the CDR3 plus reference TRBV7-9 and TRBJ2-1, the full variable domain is DTGVSQNPRHKITKRGQNVTFRCDPISEHNRLYWYRQTLGQGPEFLTYFQNEAQLEKSRLLSDRFSAERPKGSFSTLEIQRTEQGDSAMYLCASSLAGTGSNEQFFGPGTRLTVL.